Listed below are T cell receptor beta chains from one sample, sequenced in a study of graft-versus-host responses after intestinal transplantation. Their antigen targets remain unknown. Using immunoSEQ multiplex PCR, the repertoire was profiled, and TCRdb retains in-frame clones only, with some absent. The sample records about 100,000 clones, 90% to 95% being singletons. The sample was unstimulated CD4+ T cells sorted from spleen or lymph node cells, taken before transplant. Every receptor here comes from a human donor who was the organ donor for an intestinal transplant. Both conserved end residues are part of each CDR3. D genes are given only for firm matches. Only some rows state a clone size, as once, few, many or a class for expanded clones.

TRBV4-2	15	.	.	TRBJ2-1	TGTGCCAGCAGCCTCACGCAGGGAACCTACAATGAGCAGTTCTTC	CASSLTQGTYNEQFF
TRBV5-6	11	.	.	TRBJ2-5	TGTGCCAGCAGCTTTCAGGAGACCCAGTACTTC	CASSFQETQYF
TRBV11-2	17	TRBD2	.	TRBJ2-5	TGTGCCAGCAGCCCAGGGCGGTGGACTAGCAAGCAAGAGACCCAGTACTTC	CASSPGRWTSKQETQYF
TRBV6-5	15	TRBD2	.	TRBJ2-2	TGTGCCAGCAGGGGGGGGACTAGCGGAACCGGGGAGCTGTTTTTT	CASRGGTSGTGELFF
TRBV19	16	TRBD1	.	TRBJ2-3	TGTGCCAGTAGTATAGATCGAAGACAGGGGACAGATACGCAGTATTTT	CASSIDRRQGTDTQYF
TRBV4-1	14	TRBD1	.	TRBJ1-1	TGCGCCAGCAGCACACAGGGGGGAGTCACTGAAGCTTTCTTT	CASSTQGGVTEAFF
TRBV7-2	15	.	.	TRBJ1-1	TGTGCCAGCAGCTTAGAAATGAGTAGCTACACTGAAGCTTTCTTT	CASSLEMSSYTEAFF
TRBV2	16	TRBD1	.	TRBJ2-2	TGTGCCAGCAGTGACAGGGGGCTGGCGAACACCGGGGAGCTGTTTTTT	CASSDRGLANTGELFF
TRBV6-6	11	.	few	TRBJ1-2	TGTGCCAGCAGTTTGCGGATTGGCTACACCTTC	CASSLRIGYTF
TRBV7-2	10	.	.	TRBJ2-7	TGTGCCAGCAGAGGGGACGAGCAGTACTTC	CASRGDEQYF
TRBV18	13	.	once	TRBJ1-1	TGTGCCAGCTCTAATAATATGAACACTGAAGCTTTCTTT	CASSNNMNTEAFF
TRBV7-2	14	.	.	TRBJ1-1	TGTGCCAGCAGCTTATCTAGCTGGAACACTGAAGCTTTCTTT	CASSLSSWNTEAFF
TRBV5-6	15	.	once	TRBJ1-1	TGTGCCAGCAGCTTAGTAATAGGGGGAAACACTGAAGCTTTCTTT	CASSLVIGGNTEAFF
TRBV19	15	.	once	TRBJ1-2	TGTGCCAGTAGTATTCAGGGGTCTCGAGCGAAAGGCTACACCTTC	CASSIQGSRAKGYTF
TRBV7-2	15	.	.	TRBJ2-5	TGTGCCAGCAGCTTAGGGGGCAGGGGCCTCGAGACCCAGTACTTC	CASSLGGRGLETQYF
TRBV7-3	17	TRBD2	.	TRBJ2-2	TGTGCCAGCAGATCTCTAGGACTAGCGGGGAACACCGGGGAGCTGTTTTTT	CASRSLGLAGNTGELFF
TRBV4-3	20	TRBD1	.	TRBJ1-6	TGCGCCAGCAGCCACGATTGGGACAGGTTAATAAGCTCCTATAATTCACCCCTCCACTTT	CASSHDWDRLISSYNSPLHF
TRBV4-3	16	TRBD2	.	TRBJ2-2	TGCGCCAGCAGCCCCCCAGCGGGGGGGCTTACCGGGGAGCTGTTTTTT	CASSPPAGGLTGELFF
TRBV18	16	TRBD2	.	TRBJ2-1	TGTGCCAGCTCACCACCCGGGACTAGCTCCTACAATGAGCAGTTCTTC	CASSPPGTSSYNEQFF
TRBV9	14	.	.	TRBJ1-4	TGTGCCAGCAGCGCGGGAAGGGCTAATGAAAAACTGTTTTTT	CASSAGRANEKLFF
TRBV4-3	14	.	once	TRBJ1-5	TGCGCCAGCAGCCAAGATCGGGGCAATCAGCCCCAGCATTTT	CASSQDRGNQPQHF
TRBV5-1	16	.	.	TRBJ1-3	TGCGCCAGCAGCAGCACCGGGACAACTTCTGGAAACACCATATATTTT	CASSSTGTTSGNTIYF
TRBV6-1	15	TRBD2	.	TRBJ2-5	TGTGCCAGCAGTACCCCGGGGGGGCTCTTCAATGACCAGTACTTC	CASSTPGGLFNDQYF
TRBV9	19	TRBD1	.	TRBJ2-3	TGTGCCAGCAGCGCGCCGGGACAGGGGGCTAATCCTAGCACAGATACGCAGTATTTT	CASSAPGQGANPSTDTQYF
TRBV6-5	15	TRBD2	.	TRBJ2-1	TGTGCCAGCAGAACTACGGGGGGGTGGTACAATGAGCAGTTCTTC	CASRTTGGWYNEQFF
TRBV18	21	TRBD1	.	TRBJ1-2	TGTGCCAGCTCTCTTGCGGGACAGGGGGCTGGGTTACGTCGAACTAACTATGGCTACACCTTC	CASSLAGQGAGLRRTNYGYTF
TRBV5-1	15	.	.	TRBJ1-1	TGCGCCAGCAGCTTGGTTGCCGGTATGAACACTGAAGCTTTCTTT	CASSLVAGMNTEAFF
TRBV6-5	15	TRBD1	.	TRBJ1-6	TGTGCCAGCCGCTTCCAAGGGGGCTCTAATTCACCCCTCCACTTT	CASRFQGGSNSPLHF
TRBV19	13	.	few	TRBJ2-7	TGTGCCAGTAGTTTGGAAGGGGTGGATGAGCAGTACTTC	CASSLEGVDEQYF
TRBV5-1	14	.	.	TRBJ2-2	TGCGCCAGCAGCTTGGGTATTCTCACCGGGGAGCTGTTTTTT	CASSLGILTGELFF
TRBV7-3	15	TRBD2	.	TRBJ2-3	TGTGCCAGCAGCCCGACTAGCGTAAGCACAGATACGCAGTATTTT	CASSPTSVSTDTQYF
TRBV4-1	14	.	.	TRBJ1-3	TGCGCCAGCAGCGAACAGGTTACGGGAAACACCATATATTTT	CASSEQVTGNTIYF
TRBV9	14	TRBD1	.	TRBJ1-2	TGTGCCAGCAGCGTAGCTCCAGGGGGCGATGGCTACACCTTC	CASSVAPGGDGYTF
TRBV15	16	.	.	TRBJ1-6	TGTGCCACCAGCAGAGATCGGTCCGTATCGAATTCACCCCTCCACTTT	CATSRDRSVSNSPLHF
TRBV7-3	16	TRBD1	.	TRBJ2-7	TGTGCCAGCAGCTTGGGTCACCAGGGGGCGGGGTACGAGCAGTACTTC	CASSLGHQGAGYEQYF
TRBV5-1	12	.	.	TRBJ2-1	TGCGCCAGCAGCCCGACCGCGGGGCAACAGTTCTTC	CASSPTAGQQFF
TRBV5-6	15	.	.	TRBJ1-1	TGTGCCAGCAGCCCCTGGGGGCGGGGGGACACTGAAGCTTTCTTT	CASSPWGRGDTEAFF
TRBV28	14	.	.	TRBJ1-2	TGTGCCAGCAGTTCCCCCAGAGGATCCTATGGCTACACCTTC	CASSSPRGSYGYTF
TRBV7-2	12	.	.	TRBJ1-2	TGTGCCAGCAGCGGGGAGTGGTCAATACTTGTCTTC	CASSGEWSILVF
TRBV4-1	14	.	.	TRBJ1-5	TGCGCCAGCAGCCAAGGAGAAAGCAATCAGCCCCAGCATTTT	CASSQGESNQPQHF
TRBV7-9	17	TRBD2	.	TRBJ2-1	TGTGCCAGCAGCTTATTTGAGGGACTAGCGGTTATTGGTGAGCAGTTCTTC	CASSLFEGLAVIGEQFF
TRBV10-3	15	TRBD2	.	TRBJ2-1	TGTGCCATTGGAAAGCGGGGGAGCTCCTACAATGAGCAGTTCTTC	CAIGKRGSSYNEQFF
TRBV7-9	16	TRBD1	few	TRBJ1-2	TGTGCCAGCAGCTTAAGGCCGGGACAGGGGGCGCAGGGCTACACCTTC	CASSLRPGQGAQGYTF
TRBV27	16	TRBD1	once	TRBJ2-7	TGTGCCAGCAGTTTAACCTGGGACAGGGTGGCCTACGAGCAGTACTTC	CASSLTWDRVAYEQYF
TRBV4-1	17	TRBD2	.	TRBJ2-1	TGCGCCAGCAGCCAAGATCGTAGGGCTAGCGGGGACAATGAGCAGTTCTTC	CASSQDRRASGDNEQFF
TRBV4-2	14	.	once	TRBJ2-1	TGTGCCAGCAGCCAAAACGGGTTTTACAATGAGCAGTTCTTC	CASSQNGFYNEQFF
TRBV29-1	14	.	.	TRBJ2-4	TGCAGCGTTGTTCCGGGCCAGGGCAAAAACATTCAGTACTTC	CSVVPGQGKNIQYF
TRBV28	15	TRBD1	.	TRBJ2-1	TGTGCCAGCAGCGCCGGGACAGGTGGATACAATGAGCAGTTCTTC	CASSAGTGGYNEQFF
TRBV5-6	17	.	.	TRBJ2-1	TGTGCCAGCAGCCCACTACACGGGGTTTTCTCCTACAATGAGCAGTTCTTC	CASSPLHGVFSYNEQFF
TRBV6-5	15	TRBD1	.	TRBJ1-1	TGTGCCAGCAGTTACGGGGACAGCCCTTACACTGAAGCTTTCTTT	CASSYGDSPYTEAFF
TRBV2	17	.	once	TRBJ2-2	TGTGCCAGCAGCCCCTCGGCGGGGGCCGATATAACCGGGGAGCTGTTTTTT	CASSPSAGADITGELFF
TRBV27	16	.	once	TRBJ1-6	TGTGCCACCACTGGTCGGTTTGAGCCCTATAATTCACCCCTCCACTTT	CATTGRFEPYNSPLHF
TRBV18	15	TRBD1	.	TRBJ1-2	TGTGCCAGCTCACTGGACCCGGGACAGGGTGGCAGCTACACCTTC	CASSLDPGQGGSYTF
TRBV11-2	13	.	.	TRBJ2-5	TGTGCCAGCAGCTTAGCCCCCCAGGGGTCCCAGTACTTC	CASSLAPQGSQYF
TRBV5-1	16	TRBD2	.	TRBJ2-7	TGCGCCAGCAGCCCCGGCCTAGTAGCGGGGCGCTACGAGCAGTACTTC	CASSPGLVAGRYEQYF
TRBV11-1	13	.	.	TRBJ1-1	TGTGCCAGCAGCTTAGCGGCAGGGGATATAGCTTTCTTT	CASSLAAGDIAFF
TRBV6-5	16	TRBD2	.	TRBJ2-3	TGTGCCAGCAGTTCCCGGACTAGCGGGGGCACAGATACGCAGTATTTT	CASSSRTSGGTDTQYF
TRBV6-4	16	TRBD1	.	TRBJ2-2	TGTGCCAGCAGTCGATCGGGACAGGGTAACACCGGGGAGCTGTTTTTT	CASSRSGQGNTGELFF
TRBV5-6	14	.	few	TRBJ2-3	TGTGCCAGCAGCTTGACGGAGATCACAGATACGCAGTATTTT	CASSLTEITDTQYF
TRBV7-9	13	.	.	TRBJ1-1	TGTGCCAGCAGCCCCGACACGAACACTGAAGCTTTCTTT	CASSPDTNTEAFF